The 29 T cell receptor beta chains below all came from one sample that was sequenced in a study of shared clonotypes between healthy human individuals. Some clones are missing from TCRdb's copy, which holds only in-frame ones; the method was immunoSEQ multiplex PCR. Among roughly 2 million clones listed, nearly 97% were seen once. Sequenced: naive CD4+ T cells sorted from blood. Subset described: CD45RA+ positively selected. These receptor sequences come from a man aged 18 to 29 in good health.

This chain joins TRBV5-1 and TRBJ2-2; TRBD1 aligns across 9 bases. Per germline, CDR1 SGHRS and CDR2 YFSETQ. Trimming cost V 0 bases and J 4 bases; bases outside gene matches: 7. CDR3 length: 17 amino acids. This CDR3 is CASSLDLVTGGTGELFF. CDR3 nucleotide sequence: TGCGCCAGCAGCTTGGATTTAGTGACAGGGGGCACCGGGGAGCTGTTTTTT. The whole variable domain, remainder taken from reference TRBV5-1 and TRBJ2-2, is KAGVTQTPRYLIKTRGQQVTLSCSPISGHRSVSWYQQTPGQGLQFLFEYFSETQRNKGNFPGRFSGRQFSNSRSEMNVSTLELGDSALYLCASSLDLVTGGTGELFFGEGSRLTVL.

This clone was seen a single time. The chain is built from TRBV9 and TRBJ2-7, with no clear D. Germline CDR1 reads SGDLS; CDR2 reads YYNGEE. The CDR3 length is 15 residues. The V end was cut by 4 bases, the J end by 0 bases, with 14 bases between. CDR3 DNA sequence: TGTGCCAGCAGCCCAGAGGTTAGGAGCTCCTACGAGCAGTACTTC. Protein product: CASSPEVRSSYEQYF.

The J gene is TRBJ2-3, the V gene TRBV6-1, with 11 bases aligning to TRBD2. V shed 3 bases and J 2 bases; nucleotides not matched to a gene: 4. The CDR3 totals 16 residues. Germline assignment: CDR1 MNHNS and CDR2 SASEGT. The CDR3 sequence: CASSEGLAAPTDTQYF. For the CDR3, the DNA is TGTGCCAGCAGTGAGGGACTAGCGGCCCCCACAGATACGCAGTATTTT.

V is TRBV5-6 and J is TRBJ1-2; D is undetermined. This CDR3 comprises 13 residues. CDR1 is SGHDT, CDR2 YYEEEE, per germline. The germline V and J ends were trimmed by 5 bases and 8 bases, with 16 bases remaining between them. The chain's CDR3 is CASRAWGTRGYTF. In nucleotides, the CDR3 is TGTGCCAGCAGAGCCTGGGGAACGAGAGGCTACACCTTC.

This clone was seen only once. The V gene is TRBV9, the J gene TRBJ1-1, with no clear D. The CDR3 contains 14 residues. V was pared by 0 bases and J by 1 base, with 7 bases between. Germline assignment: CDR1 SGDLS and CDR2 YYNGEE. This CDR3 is CASSVAQRNTEAFF. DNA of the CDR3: TGTGCCAGCAGCGTAGCTCAAAGGAACACTGAAGCTTTCTTT.

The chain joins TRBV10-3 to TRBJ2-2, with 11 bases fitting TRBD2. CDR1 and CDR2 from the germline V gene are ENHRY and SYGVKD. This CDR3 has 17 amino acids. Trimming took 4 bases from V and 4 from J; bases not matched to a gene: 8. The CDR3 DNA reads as TGTGCCATCAGTGGCCCCACTAGCGGGGGAGCCACCGGGGAGCTGTTTTTT. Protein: CAISGPTSGGATGELFF.

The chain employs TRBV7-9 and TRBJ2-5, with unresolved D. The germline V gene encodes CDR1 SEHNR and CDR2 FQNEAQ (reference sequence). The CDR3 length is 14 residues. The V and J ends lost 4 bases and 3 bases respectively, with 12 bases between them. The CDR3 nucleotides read TGTGCCAGCAGCTCCGCAAGGGAAGAAGAGACCCAGTACTTC. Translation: CASSSAREEETQYF.

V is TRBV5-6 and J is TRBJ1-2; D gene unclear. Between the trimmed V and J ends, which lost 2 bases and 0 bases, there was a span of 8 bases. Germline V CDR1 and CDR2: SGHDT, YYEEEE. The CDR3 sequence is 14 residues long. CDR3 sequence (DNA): TGTGCCAGCAGCTTCGGCAGAACTAACTATGGCTACACCTTC. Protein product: CASSFGRTNYGYTF.

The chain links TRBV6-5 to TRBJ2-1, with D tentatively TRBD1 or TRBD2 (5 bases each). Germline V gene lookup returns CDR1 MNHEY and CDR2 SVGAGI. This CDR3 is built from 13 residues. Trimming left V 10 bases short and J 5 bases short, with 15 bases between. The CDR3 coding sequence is TGTGCCACGGGACCCCACGGCGACAATGAGCAGTTCTTC. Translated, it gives CATGPHGDNEQFF.

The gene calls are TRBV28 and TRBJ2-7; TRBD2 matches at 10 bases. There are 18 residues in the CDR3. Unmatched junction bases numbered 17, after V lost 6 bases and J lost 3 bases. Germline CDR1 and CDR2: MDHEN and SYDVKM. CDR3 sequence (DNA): TGTGCCAGCAGCTCCGTCCTAGCGGGGGCCAGGGGGCTCTACGAGCAGTACTTC. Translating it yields CASSSVLAGARGLYEQYF. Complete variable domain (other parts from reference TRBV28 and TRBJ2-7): DVKVTQSSRYLVKRTGEKVFLECVQDMDHENMFWYRQDPGLGLRLIYFSYDVKMKEKGDIPEGYSVSREKKERFSLILESASTNQTSMYLCASSSVLAGARGLYEQYFGPGTRLTVT.

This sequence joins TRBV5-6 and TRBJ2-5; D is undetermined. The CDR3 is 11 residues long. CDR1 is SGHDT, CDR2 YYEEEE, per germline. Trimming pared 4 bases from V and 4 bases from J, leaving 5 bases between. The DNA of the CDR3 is TGTGCCAGCAGCCGCTCAGAGACCCAGTACTTC. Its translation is CASSRSETQYF.

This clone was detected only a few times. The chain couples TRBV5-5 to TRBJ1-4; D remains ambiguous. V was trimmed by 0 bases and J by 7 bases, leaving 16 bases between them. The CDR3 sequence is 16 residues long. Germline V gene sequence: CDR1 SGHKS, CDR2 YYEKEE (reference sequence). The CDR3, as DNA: TGTGCCAGCAGCTTGGCAGGAGTTGGGCTGGGTGAAAAACTGTTTTTT. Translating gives CASSLAGVGLGEKLFF.

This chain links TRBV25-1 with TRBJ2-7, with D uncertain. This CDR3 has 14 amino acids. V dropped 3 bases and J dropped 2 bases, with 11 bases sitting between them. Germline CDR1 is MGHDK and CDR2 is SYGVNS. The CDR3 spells CASSEAYPTYEQYF. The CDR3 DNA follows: TGTGCCAGCAGTGAGGCCTACCCAACCTACGAGCAGTACTTC.

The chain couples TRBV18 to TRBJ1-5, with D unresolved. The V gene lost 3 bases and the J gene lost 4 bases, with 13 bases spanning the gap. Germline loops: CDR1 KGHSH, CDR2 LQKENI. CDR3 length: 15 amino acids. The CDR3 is CASSPQPGGNQPQHF. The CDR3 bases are TGTGCCAGCTCACCTCAGCCGGGCGGTAATCAGCCCCAGCATTTT.

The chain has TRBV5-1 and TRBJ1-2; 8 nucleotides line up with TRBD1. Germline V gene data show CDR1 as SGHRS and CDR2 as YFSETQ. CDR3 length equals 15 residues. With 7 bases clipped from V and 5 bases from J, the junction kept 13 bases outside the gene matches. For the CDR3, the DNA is TGCGCCAGCCACGCTTCGGACAGGGACCCGTATGGCTACACCTTC. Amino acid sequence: CASHASDRDPYGYTF.

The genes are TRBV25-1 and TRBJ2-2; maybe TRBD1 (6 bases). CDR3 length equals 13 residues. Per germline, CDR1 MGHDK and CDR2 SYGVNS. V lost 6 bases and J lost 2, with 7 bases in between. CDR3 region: CASRGTNTGELFF. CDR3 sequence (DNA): TGTGCCAGCAGGGGGACAAACACCGGGGAGCTGTTTTTT.

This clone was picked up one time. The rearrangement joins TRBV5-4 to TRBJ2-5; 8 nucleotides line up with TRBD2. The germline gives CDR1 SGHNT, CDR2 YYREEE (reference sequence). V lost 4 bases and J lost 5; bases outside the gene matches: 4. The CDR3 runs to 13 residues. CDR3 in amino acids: CASSPGLDETQYF. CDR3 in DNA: TGTGCCAGCAGCCCGGGACTAGATGAGACCCAGTACTTC.

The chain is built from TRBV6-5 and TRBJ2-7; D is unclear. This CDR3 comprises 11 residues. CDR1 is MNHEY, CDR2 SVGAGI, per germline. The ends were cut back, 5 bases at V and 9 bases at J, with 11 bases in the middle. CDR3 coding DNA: TGTGCCAGCAGTCATGGTTCCGGGCAGTACTTC. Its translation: CASSHGSGQYF.

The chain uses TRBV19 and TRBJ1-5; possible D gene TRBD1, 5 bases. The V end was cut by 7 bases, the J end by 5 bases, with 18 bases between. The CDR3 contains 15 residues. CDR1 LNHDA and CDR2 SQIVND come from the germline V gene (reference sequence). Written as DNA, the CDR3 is TGTGCCAGTACCCGGTCGGGGGGAGGCGATCAGCCCCAGCATTTT. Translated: CASTRSGGGDQPQHF.

The CDR3 bases are TGTGCCAGCAGTTCCAAGTGGTCAACTAATGAAAAACTGTTTTTT. It yields the protein CASSSKWSTNEKLFF. V gene TRBV28 combines with J gene TRBJ1-4; unclear D gene. The V and J ends lost 4 bases and 0 bases respectively, with 9 bases between them. Germline V CDR1 and CDR2: MDHEN, SYDVKM. This CDR3 has 15 amino acids. The variable domain in full, with the rest retrieved from reference TRBV28 and TRBJ1-4, is DVKVTQSSRYLVKRTGEKVFLECVQDMDHENMFWYRQDPGLGLRLIYFSYDVKMKEKGDIPEGYSVSREKKERFSLILESASTNQTSMYLCASSSKWSTNEKLFFGSGTQLSVL.

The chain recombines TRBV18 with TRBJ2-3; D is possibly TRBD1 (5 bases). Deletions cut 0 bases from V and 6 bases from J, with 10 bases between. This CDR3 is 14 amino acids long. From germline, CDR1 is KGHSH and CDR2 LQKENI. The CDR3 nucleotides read TGTGCCAGCTCACCACCGACCAGGGTGGATACGCAGTATTTT. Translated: CASSPPTRVDTQYF. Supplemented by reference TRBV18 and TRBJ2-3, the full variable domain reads NAGVMQNPRHLVRRRGQEARLRCSPMKGHSHVYWYRQLPEEGLKFMVYLQKENIIDESGMPKERFSAEFPKEGPSILRIQQVVRGDSAAYFCASSPPTRVDTQYFGPGTRLTVL.

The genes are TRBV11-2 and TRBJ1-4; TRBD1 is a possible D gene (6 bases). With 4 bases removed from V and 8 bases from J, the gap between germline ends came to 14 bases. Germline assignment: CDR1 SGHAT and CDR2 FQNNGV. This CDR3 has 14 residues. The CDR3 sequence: CASSWGGGTEKLFF. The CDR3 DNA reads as TGTGCCAGCAGCTGGGGGGGCGGGACGGAAAAACTGTTTTTT.

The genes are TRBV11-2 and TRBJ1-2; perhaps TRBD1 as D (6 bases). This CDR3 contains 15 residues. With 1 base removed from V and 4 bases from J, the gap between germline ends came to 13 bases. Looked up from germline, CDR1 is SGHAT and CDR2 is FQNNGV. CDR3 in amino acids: CASSLAPTGPYGYTF. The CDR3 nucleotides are TGTGCCAGCAGCTTAGCCCCGACAGGACCCTATGGCTACACCTTC.

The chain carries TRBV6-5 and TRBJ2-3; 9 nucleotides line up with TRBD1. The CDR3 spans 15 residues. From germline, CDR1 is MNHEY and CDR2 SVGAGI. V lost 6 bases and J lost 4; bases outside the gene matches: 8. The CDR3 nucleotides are TGTGCCAGCAGCACTACAGGGGGCTACCCAGATACGCAGTATTTT. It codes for CASSTTGGYPDTQYF.

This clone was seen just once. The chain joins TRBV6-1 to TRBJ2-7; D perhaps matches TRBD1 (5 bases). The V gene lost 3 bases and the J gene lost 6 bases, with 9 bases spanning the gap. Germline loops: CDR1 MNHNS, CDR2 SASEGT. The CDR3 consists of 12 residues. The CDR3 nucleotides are TGTGCCAGCAGTGACAGGGCGGCCGAGCAGTACTTC. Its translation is CASSDRAAEQYF.

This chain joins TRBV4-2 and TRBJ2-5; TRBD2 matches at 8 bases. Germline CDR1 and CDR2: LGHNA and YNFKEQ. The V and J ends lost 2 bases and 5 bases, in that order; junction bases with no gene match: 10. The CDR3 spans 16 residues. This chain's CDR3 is CASSQYAGGAAETQYF. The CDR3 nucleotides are TGTGCCAGCAGCCAATATGCCGGGGGGGCCGCGGAGACCCAGTACTTC.

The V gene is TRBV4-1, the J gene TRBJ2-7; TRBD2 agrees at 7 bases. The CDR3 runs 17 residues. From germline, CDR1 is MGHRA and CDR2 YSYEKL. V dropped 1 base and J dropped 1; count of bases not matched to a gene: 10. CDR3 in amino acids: CASSQGRGGSSSYEQYF. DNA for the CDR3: TGCGCCAGCAGCCAAGGAAGGGGCGGGAGTTCTTCCTACGAGCAGTACTTC.

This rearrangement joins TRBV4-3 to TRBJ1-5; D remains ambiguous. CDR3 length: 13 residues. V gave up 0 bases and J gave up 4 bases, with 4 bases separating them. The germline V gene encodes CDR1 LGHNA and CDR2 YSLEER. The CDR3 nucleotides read TGCGCCAGCAGCCAAGACGAAAATCAGCCCCAGCATTTT. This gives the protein CASSQDENQPQHF.

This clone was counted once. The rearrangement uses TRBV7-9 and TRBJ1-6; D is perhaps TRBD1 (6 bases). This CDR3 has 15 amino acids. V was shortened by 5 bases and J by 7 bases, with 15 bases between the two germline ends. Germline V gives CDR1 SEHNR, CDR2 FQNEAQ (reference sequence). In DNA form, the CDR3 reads TGTGCCAGCAGCCACCCGGGGGCAGGGAATTCACCCCTCCACTTT. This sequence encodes CASSHPGAGNSPLHF.